This T cell receptor beta chain derives from a study of blood T cells in healthy people across ages. Then a second PCR, running about 7 to 11 cycles, was carried out with a sample-barcoded 5' primer and a J-beta primer mix. TCRdb itself ran the 5' RACE reads through MiXCR, one entry per CDR3 protein. Of over a million distinct CDR3 sequences listed, under 30% are singletons. The count of this clonotype is one. The V gene end was trimmed by 3 bases and the J gene end by 5 bases; junction bases not matched to a gene: 7. Germline V gene lookup returns CDR1 LGHNA and CDR2 YNFKEQ. The CDR3 runs to 15 residues. The same sample was also used in a study of T cells of mothers and their children.

The V and J genes are TRBV4-2 and TRBJ2-4; 7 bases match TRBD1. Source material: blood. This receptor was obtained from a girl aged 2-10 years in good health. The CDR3 nucleotides are TGTGCCAGCAGCCACTATAACAGGGGAGAAAACATTCAGTACTTC. Protein sequence: CASSHYNRGENIQYF.